Below, 14 T cell receptor beta chains from the same sample are listed, as sequenced in a study of OX40 agonist ivuxolimab in advanced cancers. Clones were read by immunoSEQ multiplex PCR, and TCRdb kept only the in-frame ones, dropping some. The table lists around 73,000 clones, more than 80% of them singletons. The sample here was CD4+ or CD8+ T cells sorted from blood, taken in a trial of the OX40 agonist ivuxolimab. These receptors all stem from an adult with an advanced solid tumor such as melanoma, head and neck, liver or kidney cancer.

The gene calls are TRBV27 and TRBJ1-1, with 7 bases matching TRBD1. Germline V gene lookup returns CDR1 MNHEY and CDR2 SMNVEV (reference sequence). Trimming removed 6 bases from V and 3 bases from J; junction bases left unmatched: 7. This CDR3 is 14 amino acids long. CDR3 sequence: CASSLRDSYTEAFF. DNA for the CDR3: TGTGCCAGCAGCCTAAGGGACAGTTACACTGAAGCTTTCTTT.

The genes are TRBV5-1 and TRBJ2-3; maybe TRBD2 (6 bases). V lost 4 bases, J lost 1 base, and 7 bases lay in between. Germline V gives CDR1 SGHRS, CDR2 YFSETQ. This CDR3 is built from 13 residues. The CDR3 here is CASSPSGTDTQYF. CDR3 in DNA: TGCGCCAGCAGCCCTAGCGGCACAGATACGCAGTATTTT.

This chain links TRBV13 with TRBJ1-2; the D is unclear. The V and J ends lost 5 bases and 0 bases respectively, with 16 bases between them. Germline assignment: CDR1 PRHDT and CDR2 FYEKMQ (reference sequence). This CDR3 spans 16 amino acids. CDR3 nucleotides: TGTGCCAGCAGCGCGCAGCCGGACGACTCTAACTATGGCTACACCTTC. Its translation is CASSAQPDDSNYGYTF.

The chain has TRBV2 and TRBJ2-3, with 7 bases that match TRBD1. Germline loops: CDR1 SNHLY, CDR2 FYNNEI. This CDR3 spans 13 amino acids. V lost 6 bases, J lost 4 bases, and 4 bases stayed unmatched. The CDR3 spells CASSTQGSDTQYF. The DNA for the CDR3 is TGTGCCAGCAGCACACAGGGGTCAGATACGCAGTATTTT.

V and J are TRBV9 and TRBJ1-2; D not resolved. This CDR3 has 14 residues. V gave up 5 bases and J gave up 0 bases, with 11 bases separating them. CDR1 is SGDLS, CDR2 YYNGEE, per germline. CDR3 sequence reads: CASRGEASNYGYTF. The CDR3 DNA reads as TGTGCCAGCAGGGGTGAGGCCTCTAACTATGGCTACACCTTC.

This chain connects TRBV10-2 to TRBJ2-7; 8 bases map to TRBD2. The length of the CDR3 is 13 residues. V dropped 10 bases and J dropped 2; count of bases not matched to a gene: 7. From germline, CDR1 is WSHSY and CDR2 SAAADI. In DNA form, the CDR3 reads TGCGCCACCGGACTTAGCGGGACCTACGAGCAGTACTTC. Translated: CATGLSGTYEQYF.

Details on this clone: The sample holds other DNA sequences that translate to the same CDR3. The chain joins TRBV5-1 to TRBJ1-1, with D maybe TRBD1 (5 bases). The CDR3 contains 14 residues. V lost 0 bases to trimming and J lost 5 bases, with 11 bases between them. The germline CDR1 and CDR2 sequences are SGHRS and YFSETQ. The CDR3 nucleotides read TGCGCCAGCAGCTTGGGGCAGGGACCTACTGAAGCTTTCTTT. Encoded protein: CASSLGQGPTEAFF.

This chain connects TRBV13 to TRBJ2-7, with D perhaps matching TRBD1 (6 bases). This CDR3 contains 12 residues. In germline, CDR1 is PRHDT, CDR2 FYEKMQ (reference sequence). Trimming cost V 7 bases and J 6 bases, with 13 bases left between them. In nucleotides, the CDR3 is TGTGCCAGCACCTACAGGGCAGGCGAGCAGTACTTC. This encodes CASTYRAGEQYF.

This clone was recorded only once. The V call is TRBV4-2, the J call TRBJ2-1; TRBD2 agrees at 7 bases. CDR3 length: 15 amino acids. With 4 bases clipped from V and 5 bases from J, the junction kept 8 bases outside the gene matches. CDR1 and CDR2 (germline): LGHNA, YNFKEQ. DNA for the CDR3: TGTGCCAGCAGCCGAATTGGGGGGGTAAACAATGAGCAGTTCTTC. The encoded protein is CASSRIGGVNNEQFF.

V gene TRBV10-3 combines with J gene TRBJ2-7; D is unclear. Germline V gene data show CDR1 as ENHRY and CDR2 as SYGVKD. The CDR3 totals 12 residues. V was pared by 0 bases and J by 6 bases, with 6 bases between. Here the CDR3 DNA reads TGTGCCATCAGTGAGTCCGGGCTCGAGCAGTACTTC. This encodes CAISESGLEQYF.

This chain joins TRBV27 and TRBJ2-7; the D gene is possibly TRBD1 (5 bases). The germline V gene encodes CDR1 MNHEY and CDR2 SMNVEV (reference sequence). This CDR3 spans 14 amino acids. The V end was cut by 4 bases, the J end by 1 base, with 11 bases between. The CDR3 spells CASSWAGQSYEQYF. As DNA, the CDR3 is TGTGCCAGCAGTTGGGCAGGACAATCCTACGAGCAGTACTTC.

This chain's CDR3 is CASNLGLPTDTQYF. CDR3 coding DNA: TGCGCCAGCAACTTAGGACTCCCCACAGATACGCAGTATTTT. This sequence joins TRBV5-1 and TRBJ2-3; D might be TRBD2 (5 bases). This CDR3 contains 14 residues. Germline CDR1 and CDR2: SGHRS and YFSETQ. V dropped 6 bases and J dropped 2 bases, with 13 bases sitting between them.

V usage is TRBV27 and J usage is TRBJ2-7; 7 bases are shared with TRBD2. After removal of 6 bases from V and 7 bases from J, the junction contained 9 bases not matched to a gene. Germline lookup yields CDR1 MNHEY and CDR2 SMNVEV (reference sequence). This CDR3 spans 13 amino acids. The CDR3 nucleotides read TGTGCCAGCAGCCGATCTACTAGCGTTGAGCAGTACTTC. Residues: CASSRSTSVEQYF.

The J gene is TRBJ1-1, the V gene TRBV14; maybe TRBD1 (6 bases). V shed 6 bases and J shed 5 bases, with 16 bases lying between them. Germline V gene sequence: CDR1 SGHDN, CDR2 FVKESK. The CDR3 is made up of 14 amino acids. This CDR3 is CASRTAGVRTEAFF. The CDR3 DNA is TGTGCCAGCAGGACCGCAGGGGTTCGTACTGAAGCTTTCTTT. The whole variable domain, remainder taken from reference TRBV14 and TRBJ1-1, is EAGVTQFPSHSVIEKGQTVTLRCDPISGHDNLYWYRRVMGKEIKFLLHFVKESKQDESGMPNNRFLAERTGGTYSTLKVQPAELEDSGVYFCASRTAGVRTEAFFGQGTRLTVV.